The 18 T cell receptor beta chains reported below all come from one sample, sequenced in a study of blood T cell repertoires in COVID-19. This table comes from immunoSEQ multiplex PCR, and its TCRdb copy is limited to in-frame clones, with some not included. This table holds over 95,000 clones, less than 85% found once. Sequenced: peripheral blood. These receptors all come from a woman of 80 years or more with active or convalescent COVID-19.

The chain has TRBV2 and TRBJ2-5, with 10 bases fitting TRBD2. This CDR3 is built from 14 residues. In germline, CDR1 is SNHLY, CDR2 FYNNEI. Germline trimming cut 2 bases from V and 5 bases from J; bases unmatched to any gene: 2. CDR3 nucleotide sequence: TGTGCCAGCAGTGAACTAGCGGGAGTGGAGACCCAGTACTTC. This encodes CASSELAGVETQYF.

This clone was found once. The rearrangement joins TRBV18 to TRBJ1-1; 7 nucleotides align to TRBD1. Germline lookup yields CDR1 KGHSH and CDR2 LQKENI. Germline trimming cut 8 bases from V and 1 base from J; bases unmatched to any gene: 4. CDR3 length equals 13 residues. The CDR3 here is CASGGQRNTEAFF. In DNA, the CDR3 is TGTGCCAGCGGGGGACAGAGGAACACTGAAGCTTTCTTT.

In nucleotides, the CDR3 is TGCAGTGCTAGAGAAGCCCTAGGCCAGTACTTC. Amino acids: CSAREALGQYF. The chain carries TRBV20-1 and TRBJ2-7; D gene ambiguous. V shed 0 bases and J shed 10 bases, with 10 bases lying between them. The CDR3 runs to 11 residues. Per the germline V gene, CDR1 is DFQATT and CDR2 is SNEGSKA (reference sequence).

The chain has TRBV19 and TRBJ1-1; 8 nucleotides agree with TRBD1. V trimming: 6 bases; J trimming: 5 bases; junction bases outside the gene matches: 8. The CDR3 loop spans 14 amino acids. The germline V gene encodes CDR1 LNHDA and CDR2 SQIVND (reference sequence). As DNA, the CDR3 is TGTGCCAGTAGCCAACAGGGGGTCGGAACTGAAGCTTTCTTT. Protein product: CASSQQGVGTEAFF.

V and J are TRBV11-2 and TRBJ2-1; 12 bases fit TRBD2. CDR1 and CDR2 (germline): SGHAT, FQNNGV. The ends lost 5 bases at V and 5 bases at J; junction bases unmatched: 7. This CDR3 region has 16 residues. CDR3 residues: CASSPIGLAGHNEQFF. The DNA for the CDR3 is TGTGCCAGCAGCCCAATCGGACTAGCGGGACACAATGAGCAGTTCTTC.

Written as DNA, the CDR3 is TGTGCCAGCTCACAAGGACAGGTCAGGTACTTC. Translated: CASSQGQVRYF. The rearrangement joins TRBV18 to TRBJ2-5; 7 bases align to TRBD1. The junction had 6 bases not matched to a gene; V was cut back by 4 bases and J by 13 bases. The CDR3 is made up of 11 amino acids. Germline CDR1 reads KGHSH; CDR2 reads LQKENI.

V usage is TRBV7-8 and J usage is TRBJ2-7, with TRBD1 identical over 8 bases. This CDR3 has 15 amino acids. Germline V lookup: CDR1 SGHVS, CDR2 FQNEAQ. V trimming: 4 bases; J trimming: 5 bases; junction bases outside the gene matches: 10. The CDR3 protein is CASSSGRGRGDEQYF. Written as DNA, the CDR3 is TGTGCCAGCAGCTCCGGCAGGGGGCGCGGGGACGAGCAGTACTTC.

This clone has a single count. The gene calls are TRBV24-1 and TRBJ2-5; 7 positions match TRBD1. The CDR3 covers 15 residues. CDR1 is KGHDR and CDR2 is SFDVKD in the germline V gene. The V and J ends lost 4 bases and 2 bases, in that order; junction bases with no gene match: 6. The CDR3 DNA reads TGTGCCACCAGTGACTCCAAGGACAGGCAAGAGACCCAGTACTTC. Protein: CATSDSKDRQETQYF.

CDR3 protein: CASSLVLSGRSGPYEQYF. The CDR3 region has the DNA TGTGCCAGCAGCTTAGTTTTATCGGGGCGTAGCGGGCCCTACGAGCAGTACTTC. V and J are TRBV7-9 and TRBJ2-7, with TRBD2 matching 7 bases. V lost 1 base to trimming and J lost 2 bases; unmatched junction nucleotides: 14. The CDR3 runs to 18 residues. Germline-derived CDR1 and CDR2 are SEHNR and FQNEAQ (reference sequence).

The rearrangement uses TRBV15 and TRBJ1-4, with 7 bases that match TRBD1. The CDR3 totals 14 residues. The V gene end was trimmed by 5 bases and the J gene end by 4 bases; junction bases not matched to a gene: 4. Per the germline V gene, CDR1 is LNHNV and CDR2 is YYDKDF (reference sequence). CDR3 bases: TGTGCCACCAGCGCAGGGGGAAGTAATGAAAAACTGTTTTTT. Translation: CATSAGGSNEKLFF.

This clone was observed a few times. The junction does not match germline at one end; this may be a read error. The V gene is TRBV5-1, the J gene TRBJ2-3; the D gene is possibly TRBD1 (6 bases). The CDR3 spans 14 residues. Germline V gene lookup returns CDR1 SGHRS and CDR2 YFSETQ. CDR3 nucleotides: TGTGCCAGCAGCTCACAGGGCACCACAGATACGCAGTATTTT. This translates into CASSSQGTTDTQYF.

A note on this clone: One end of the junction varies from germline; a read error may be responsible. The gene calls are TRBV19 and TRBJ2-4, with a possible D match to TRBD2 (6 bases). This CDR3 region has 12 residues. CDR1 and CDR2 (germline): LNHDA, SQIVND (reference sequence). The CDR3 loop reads CASSIGGGRKHF. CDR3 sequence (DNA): TGTGCCAGTAGCATTGGGGGTGGGAGGAAGCACTTC. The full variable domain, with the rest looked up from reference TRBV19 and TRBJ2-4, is DGGITQSPKYLFRKEGQNVTLSCEQNLNHDAMYWYRQDPGQGLRLIYYSQIVNDFQKGDIAEGYSVSREKKESFPLTVTSAQKNPTAFYLCASSIGGGRKHFGAGTRLSVL.

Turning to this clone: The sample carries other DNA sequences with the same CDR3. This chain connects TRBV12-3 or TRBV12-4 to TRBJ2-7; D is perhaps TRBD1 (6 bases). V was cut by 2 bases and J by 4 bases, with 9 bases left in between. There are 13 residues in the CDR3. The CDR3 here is CASSLQQGYEQYF. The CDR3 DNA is TGTGCCAGCAGTTTACAACAGGGATACGAGCAGTACTTC.

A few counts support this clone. CDR3 sequence (DNA): TGTGCCAGCAGTGTTTTAGCGGCCACCGGGGAGCTGTTTTTT. Translation gives CASSVLAATGELFF. This rearrangement joins TRBV6-4 to TRBJ2-2; possible D gene TRBD2, 6 bases. Per the germline V gene, CDR1 is MRHNA and CDR2 is SNTAGT. V was shortened by 4 bases and J by 4 bases, with 10 bases between the two germline ends. The CDR3 loop spans 14 amino acids.

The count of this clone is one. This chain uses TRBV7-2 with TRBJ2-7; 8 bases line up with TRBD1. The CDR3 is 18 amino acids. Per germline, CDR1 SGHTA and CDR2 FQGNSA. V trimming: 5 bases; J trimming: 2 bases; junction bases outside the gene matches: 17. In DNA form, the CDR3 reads TGTGCCAGCAGCCCCGCCGGCTTAAACAGGGGGAAGACCTACGAGCAGTACTTC. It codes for CASSPAGLNRGKTYEQYF.

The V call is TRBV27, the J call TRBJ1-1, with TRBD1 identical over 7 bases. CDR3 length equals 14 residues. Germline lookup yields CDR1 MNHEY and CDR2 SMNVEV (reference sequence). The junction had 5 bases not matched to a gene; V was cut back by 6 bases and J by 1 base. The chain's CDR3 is CASRMDRTNTEAFF. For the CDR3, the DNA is TGTGCCAGCAGAATGGACAGGACGAACACTGAAGCTTTCTTT.

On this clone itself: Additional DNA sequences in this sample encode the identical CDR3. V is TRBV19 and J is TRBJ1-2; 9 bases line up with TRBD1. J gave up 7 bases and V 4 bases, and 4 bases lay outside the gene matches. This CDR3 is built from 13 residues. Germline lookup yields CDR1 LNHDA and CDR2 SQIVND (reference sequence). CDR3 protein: CASSRGQGPGYTF. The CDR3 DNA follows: TGTGCCAGTAGTAGGGGACAGGGCCCTGGCTACACCTTC.

CDR3 in DNA: TGTGCCAGCAGCTGGGGACAGGGTCAGCCCCAGCATTTT. Translation gives CASSWGQGQPQHF. The rearrangement uses TRBV7-3 and TRBJ1-5; 9 bases match TRBD1. Germline lookup yields CDR1 SGHTA and CDR2 FQGTGA. This CDR3 comprises 13 residues. The junction had 1 base not matched to a gene; V was cut back by 4 bases and J by 6 bases.